This T cell receptor (beta chain) was retrieved from a study of blood T cell repertoires in COVID-19. Using immunoSEQ multiplex PCR, the repertoire was profiled, and TCRdb retains in-frame clones only, with some absent. The sample has under 400,000 clones; about 87% are singletons. CDR1 and CDR2 (germline): SGHRS, YFSETQ. V shed 0 bases and J shed 7 bases, with 14 bases lying between them. The CDR3 length is 15 residues. Sequencing was performed on PBMCs or T cells enriched from blood (not recorded which). This TCR was recovered from a man between 35 and 55 years old in a cohort exposed to, infected with or recovered from COVID-19 (not recorded which). This chain uses TRBV5-1 with TRBJ1-3; D is perhaps TRBD1 (6 bases). CDR3 in DNA: TGCGCCAGCAGCTTGGAACAGGGTGGATATAACACCATATATTTT. It is translated as CASSLEQGGYNTIYF.